One sample yielded the 30 T cell receptor beta chains listed below, sequenced in a study of T cell changes during pregnancy in multiple sclerosis. Assay: immunoSEQ multiplex PCR; the TCRdb copy retains only in-frame clones and omits some. The sample yields tens of thousands of clones, 85% to 90% seen once. The sample consisted of peripheral blood, taken after pregnancy. The receptors shown here come from a female donor in good health, enrolled as a control in a pregnancy study.

The CDR3: CASSLMTGLSEQYF. For the CDR3, the DNA is TGCGCCAGCAGCTTGATGACAGGACTCAGCGAGCAGTACTTC. The rearrangement links TRBV5-1 to TRBJ2-7; D is perhaps TRBD1 (6 bases). The germline CDR1 and CDR2 sequences are SGHRS and YFSETQ. The CDR3 covers 14 residues. Between the trimmed V and J ends, which lost 1 base and 6 bases, there was a span of 14 bases.

The CDR3 region has the DNA TGTGCCAGCAGCTTGACCACAGGGGGCAATCAGCCCCAGCATTTT. Amino acids: CASSLTTGGNQPQHF. The chain uses TRBV28 and TRBJ1-5, with 7 positions matching TRBD1. CDR3 length: 15 residues. Losses at the gene ends were 6 bases for V and 2 bases for J; bases not matched to a gene: 7. Germline V CDR1 and CDR2: MDHEN, SYDVKM.

The chain carries TRBV6-5 and TRBJ2-3; D possibly corresponds to TRBD1 (6 bases). The germline V gene has CDR1 MNHEY and CDR2 SVGAGI. This CDR3 comprises 14 residues. V was clipped by 2 bases and J by 2 bases, with 8 bases between them. CDR3 nucleotides: TGTGCCAGCAGTTACGGGACAACCACAGATACGCAGTATTTT. Translating it yields CASSYGTTTDTQYF.

This chain joins TRBV27 and TRBJ2-1; D might be TRBD1 (6 bases). Deletions cut 3 bases from V and 2 bases from J, with 14 bases between. The CDR3 has 16 residues. The V gene's germline CDR1 is MNHEY and CDR2 SMNVEV (reference sequence). DNA of the CDR3: TGTGCCAGCAGTTTTCAAACAGGGCCCCCCTACAATGAGCAGTTCTTC. Translated, it gives CASSFQTGPPYNEQFF.

In this sample, this clone is large. V is TRBV6-4 and J is TRBJ2-1, with no clear D. Trimming took off 4 bases at V and 7 bases at J, with 11 bases between the two ends. Per germline, CDR1 MRHNA and CDR2 SNTAGT. The CDR3 sequence is 13 residues long. DNA for the CDR3: TGTGCCAGCAGTGCGGGTTTTGAGAATGAGCAGTTCTTC. Its translation: CASSAGFENEQFF.

This chain connects TRBV9 to TRBJ2-1; 7 bases are a match to TRBD1. The CDR3 extends over 15 amino acids. The germline V gene encodes CDR1 SGDLS and CDR2 YYNGEE. V trimming: 3 bases; J trimming: 4 bases; junction bases outside the gene matches: 7. The CDR3 here is CASSAPGQPYNEQFF. CDR3 DNA sequence: TGTGCCAGCAGCGCGCCGGGACAGCCTTACAATGAGCAGTTCTTC.

This clone occurred a few times. This chain uses TRBV18 with TRBJ1-5; no reliable D call. The CDR3 covers 13 residues. The V gene's germline CDR1 is KGHSH and CDR2 LQKENI. Trimming took off 3 bases at V and 7 bases at J, with 10 bases between the two ends. CDR3 nucleotide sequence: TGTGCCAGCTCACCGGGCCCCAACCAGCCCCAGCATTTT. As protein: CASSPGPNQPQHF.

The rearrangement links TRBV2 to TRBJ1-4; D unresolved. CDR3 length equals 16 residues. CDR1 SNHLY and CDR2 FYNNEI come from the germline V gene. V dropped 6 bases and J dropped 6 bases, with 20 bases sitting between them. For the CDR3, the DNA is TGTGCCAGCAGAAACTCAAGACGGCAAGGAGATGAAAAACTGTTTTTT. Protein: CASRNSRRQGDEKLFF.

The chain joins TRBV28 to TRBJ1-1, with a possible D match to TRBD1 (6 bases). Germline V gene sequence: CDR1 MDHEN, CDR2 SYDVKM. V dropped 2 bases and J dropped 3 bases, with 7 bases sitting between them. CDR3 length: 13 residues. CDR3 residues: CASSLQGHTEAFF. CDR3 coding DNA: TGTGCCAGCAGTTTACAGGGGCACACTGAAGCTTTCTTT.

The genes are TRBV4-1 and TRBJ2-3, with a weak D call TRBD2 (5 bases). Looked up from germline, CDR1 is MGHRA and CDR2 is YSYEKL. V was cut by 4 bases and J by 0 bases, with 11 bases left in between. The CDR3 runs to 15 residues. This CDR3 is CASSRLQSSTDTQYF. The DNA of the CDR3 is TGCGCCAGCAGCCGACTACAGAGCAGCACAGATACGCAGTATTTT.

The rearrangement joins TRBV10-3 to TRBJ1-1, with a possible D match to TRBD1 (6 bases). The V end lost 4 bases, the J end lost 8 bases, and 14 bases lay between the germline ends. Per germline, CDR1 ENHRY and CDR2 SYGVKD. The CDR3 covers 13 residues. In DNA, the CDR3 is TGTGCCATCAGTGTGGGCAGGGGTACGGAAGCTTTCTTT. It translates to CAISVGRGTEAFF.

This clone was seen a few times. The genes are TRBV27 and TRBJ1-2; D possibly corresponds to TRBD1 (5 bases). V lost 9 bases and J lost 5, with 16 bases in between. CDR1 and CDR2 (germline): MNHEY, SMNVEV (reference sequence). This CDR3 contains 13 residues. CDR3 coding DNA: TGTGCCAGTCGTCCCCCCGGGGGATATGGCTACACCTTC. Its translation is CASRPPGGYGYTF.

The DNA of the CDR3 is TGTGCCAGCAAGGTAGCGGGGGGGCCGACAGATACGCAGTATTTT. Encoded protein: CASKVAGGPTDTQYF. This rearrangement joins TRBV2 to TRBJ2-3; 11 nucleotides align to TRBD2. Germline loops: CDR1 SNHLY, CDR2 FYNNEI. The V gene end was trimmed by 7 bases and the J gene end by 3 bases; junction bases not matched to a gene: 6. The CDR3 totals 15 residues.

The chain couples TRBV13 to TRBJ2-1; 10 bases fit TRBD2. V lost 4 bases, J lost 5 bases, and 5 bases stayed unmatched. Germline assignment: CDR1 PRHDT and CDR2 FYEKMQ (reference sequence). The CDR3 totals 15 residues. The CDR3 protein is CASSSSGSPHNEQFF. The CDR3 region has the DNA TGTGCCAGCAGCTCTAGCGGGAGCCCCCACAATGAGCAGTTCTTC.

The chain joins TRBV18 to TRBJ1-5, with TRBD1 matching over 8 bases. Per the germline V gene, CDR1 is KGHSH and CDR2 is LQKENI. V was clipped by 2 bases and J by 3 bases; unmatched bases: 6. The CDR3 spans 16 residues. CDR3 nucleotides: TGTGCCAGCTCACCAGGGACAGGTAGGACCAATCAGCCCCAGCATTTT. Protein product: CASSPGTGRTNQPQHF.

The V and J genes are TRBV18 and TRBJ1-2; 7 nucleotides line up with TRBD1. CDR3 size: 15 residues. Germline V gene lookup returns CDR1 KGHSH and CDR2 LQKENI. V shed 3 bases, J shed 3 bases, and the junction held 7 bases outside the gene matches. The CDR3: CASSPPGRGDYGYTF. The CDR3 bases are TGTGCCAGCTCACCCCCCGGCAGGGGGGACTATGGCTACACCTTC.

V usage is TRBV2 and J usage is TRBJ1-5, with a possible D match to TRBD1 (6 bases). Trimming cost V 8 bases and J 9 bases, with 17 bases left between them. CDR3 length: 13 residues. Germline-derived CDR1 and CDR2 are SNHLY and FYNNEI. In DNA form, the CDR3 reads TGTGCCAGCTCGGTAAGGGGGGGATGGCCCCAGCATTTT. The encoded protein is CASSVRGGWPQHF.

The chain couples TRBV27 to TRBJ2-1; D is possibly TRBD1 (6 bases). This CDR3 is 15 amino acids long. Trimming shortened V by 5 bases and J by 6 bases, and 17 bases separated the two germline ends. Germline V gene data show CDR1 as MNHEY and CDR2 as SMNVEV (reference sequence). The DNA of the CDR3 is TGTGCCAGCAGTGTAACAGGGAAATCCGTCAATGAGCAGTTCTTC. Protein: CASSVTGKSVNEQFF.

The chain uses TRBV27 and TRBJ2-7; 13 bases fit TRBD2. The CDR3 extends over 15 amino acids. From germline, CDR1 is MNHEY and CDR2 SMNVEV (reference sequence). V lost 6 bases and J lost 1; bases outside the gene matches: 3. CDR3 bases: TGTGCCAGCAGGCCGGGACTAGCGGGGTCCTACGAGCAGTACTTC. Translation: CASRPGLAGSYEQYF.

This chain joins TRBV15 and TRBJ2-4; 9 bases align to TRBD2. This CDR3 is built from 17 residues. Unmatched junction bases numbered 3, after V lost 0 bases and J lost 0 bases. Germline CDR1 is LNHNV and CDR2 is YYDKDF (reference sequence). The CDR3 here is CATSRDRAGGAKNIQYF. DNA of the CDR3: TGTGCCACCAGCAGAGATCGAGCGGGGGGAGCCAAAAACATTCAGTACTTC.

This rearrangement joins TRBV5-1 to TRBJ2-5; 7 bases match TRBD1. V was pared by 2 bases and J by 3 bases, with 7 bases of the junction left unmatched. This CDR3 is built from 15 residues. Germline lookup yields CDR1 SGHRS and CDR2 YFSETQ. The CDR3 region has the DNA TGCGCCAGCAGCTTAGGGACAGCCGAGGAAGAGACCCAGTACTTC. Amino acid sequence: CASSLGTAEEETQYF.

This clone appeared a single time. The genes are TRBV9 and TRBJ1-4; 7 nucleotides match TRBD1. Trimming took 4 bases from V and 6 from J; bases not matched to a gene: 9. Germline V CDR1 and CDR2: SGDLS, YYNGEE. CDR3 length equals 15 residues. CDR3 loop: CASSSRQGGDEKLFF. The CDR3 coding sequence is TGTGCCAGCAGCTCCAGACAGGGAGGAGATGAAAAACTGTTTTTT. The full variable domain, its missing parts supplied by reference TRBV9 and TRBJ1-4, is DSGVTQTPKHLITATGQRVTLRCSPRSGDLSVYWYQQSLDQGLQFLIQYYNGEERAKGNILERFSAQQFPDLHSELNLSSLELGDSALYFCASSSRQGGDEKLFFGSGTQLSVL.

This clone appeared a single time. J is TRBJ2-3 and V is TRBV25-1, with 8 bases matching TRBD1. The V gene's germline CDR1 is MGHDK and CDR2 SYGVNS. The CDR3 is 14 residues long. Trimming cost V 5 bases and J 5 bases; bases outside gene matches: 6. CDR3 nucleotides: TGTGCCAGCAGTCTGGACAGGGTTGTAGATACGCAGTATTTT. Residues: CASSLDRVVDTQYF.

V and J are TRBV6-1 and TRBJ2-2; a possible D gene is TRBD2 (5 bases). Germline CDR1 is MNHNS and CDR2 is SASEGT. CDR3 size: 14 residues. The V gene lost 8 bases and the J gene lost 4 bases, with 14 bases spanning the gap. The CDR3 nucleotides are TGTGCCAGCCAATTCGGTGAGGGCACCGGGGAGCTGTTTTTT. Translated: CASQFGEGTGELFF.

The chain carries TRBV30 and TRBJ2-6; D remains ambiguous. CDR1 and CDR2 (germline): GTSNPN, SVGIG (reference sequence). Trimming shortened V by 5 bases and J by 5 bases, and 16 bases separated the two germline ends. The CDR3 runs 15 residues. The CDR3 region is CAWCAQRSRANVLTF. For the CDR3, the DNA is TGTGCCTGGTGTGCTCAGCGTAGTCGGGCCAACGTCCTGACTTTC.

J is TRBJ2-1 and V is TRBV7-8; 7 bases align to TRBD2. CDR1 and CDR2 from the germline V gene are SGHVS and FQNEAQ. V lost 1 base, J lost 5 bases, and 8 bases stayed unmatched. The CDR3 loop spans 16 amino acids. The CDR3 DNA is TGTGCCAGCAGCTTAGGGCCCGGGAGGCCCAACAATGAGCAGTTCTTC. This gives the protein CASSLGPGRPNNEQFF.

The chain uses TRBV18 and TRBJ2-3; 12 positions match TRBD2. Germline trimming cut 3 bases from V and 0 bases from J; bases unmatched to any gene: 10. Germline lookup yields CDR1 KGHSH and CDR2 LQKENI. The CDR3 contains 19 residues. This chain's CDR3 is CASSPPDRTSGASTDTQYF. The DNA of the CDR3 is TGTGCCAGCTCACCCCCGGACCGGACTAGCGGGGCTAGCACAGATACGCAGTATTTT.

The V call is TRBV7-9, the J call TRBJ1-2; 7 bases align to TRBD1. V lost 5 bases and J lost 4; bases outside the gene matches: 1. Germline loops: CDR1 SEHNR, CDR2 FQNEAQ (reference sequence). The CDR3 totals 12 residues. The CDR3 DNA is TGTGCCAGCAGCCGGGACAGCTATGGCTACACCTTC. Translated: CASSRDSYGYTF.

This chain uses TRBV2 with TRBJ2-2; TRBD1 matches at 10 bases. This CDR3 has 14 residues. V shed 7 bases and J 4 bases; nucleotides not matched to a gene: 3. CDR1 and CDR2 from the germline V gene are SNHLY and FYNNEI. The CDR3 DNA sequence: TGTGCCAGCACACGGGACAGGGGCACCGGGGAGCTGTTTTTT. Translated, it gives CASTRDRGTGELFF.

This chain uses TRBV5-6 with TRBJ2-1, with 10 positions matching TRBD2. Losses at the gene ends were 0 bases for V and 5 bases for J; bases not matched to a gene: 8. Germline CDR1 reads SGHDT; CDR2 reads YYEEEE. This CDR3 comprises 17 residues. CDR3 nucleotide sequence: TGTGCCAGCAGCTTGGGAGCGGGAGGGTTTGTAAACAATGAGCAGTTCTTC. Translating gives CASSLGAGGFVNNEQFF.